The 30 T cell receptor beta chains in this list originate from one sample, sequenced in a study of T cells after yellow fever vaccination. Using its own MiXCR run on the 5' RACE reads, TCRdb lists one record per CDR3 protein. The top ten clones hold 13% to 15% of a sample with hundreds of thousands of distinct CDR3 sequences, about 19% of them seen once. This sample comprised PBMCs, obtained 15 days after the yellow fever booster vaccination. All receptors derive from a man aged 25 to 40 who received the YFV17D yellow fever vaccine.

The chain has TRBV7-2 and TRBJ2-2; no firm D call. V was shortened by 5 bases and J by 3 bases, with 7 bases between the two germline ends. The CDR3 has 13 residues. Looked up from germline, CDR1 is SGHTA and CDR2 is FQGNSA. DNA of the CDR3: TGTGCCAGCAGCACGACTTACACCGGGGAGCTGTTTTTT. Protein product: CASSTTYTGELFF.

The J gene is TRBJ1-1, the V gene TRBV20-1; D gene uncertain. V was pared by 6 bases and J by 0 bases, with 17 bases between. Germline CDR1 reads DFQATT; CDR2 reads SNEGSKA (reference sequence). CDR3 length: 15 amino acids. The CDR3 DNA reads as TGCAGTGCCAGTGCATATGTGCGCATGAACACTGAAGCTTTCTTT. Protein: CSASAYVRMNTEAFF.

This clonotype has just a few counts. This rearrangement joins TRBV7-2 to TRBJ2-4, with D possibly TRBD1 on 5 matching bases. Looked up from germline, CDR1 is SGHTA and CDR2 is FQGNSA. The CDR3 sequence is 16 residues long. Trimming left V 1 base short and J 3 bases short, with 13 bases between. CDR3 loop: CASSLGAGSNKNIQYF. In nucleotides, the CDR3 is TGTGCCAGCAGCTTAGGGGCAGGGTCTAACAAAAACATTCAGTACTTC. The variable domain in full, completed from reference TRBV7-2 and TRBJ2-4, reads GAGVSQSPSNKVTEKGKDVELRCDPISGHTALYWYRQSLGQGLEFLIYFQGNSAPDKSGLPSDRFSAERTGGSVSTLTIQRTQQEDSAVYLCASSLGAGSNKNIQYFGAGTRLSVL.

In regard to this clonotype: The junction does not match germline at one end; this may be a read error. The genes are TRBV6-1 and TRBJ1-4, with unresolved D. Germline-derived CDR1 and CDR2 are MNHNS and SASEGT. This CDR3 has 14 residues. CDR3 protein: CSSSGPRPNEKLFF. For the CDR3, the DNA is TGTTCCAGCAGCGGTCCTCGACCGAATGAAAAACTGTTTTTT.

This clonotype was detected a few times. The CDR3 loop is CASSQHRWTEAFF. CDR3 coding DNA: TGTGCCAGCAGCCAACACCGGTGGACTGAAGCTTTCTTT. The chain employs TRBV14 and TRBJ1-1; D remains ambiguous. Trimming shortened V by 2 bases and J by 5 bases, and 9 bases separated the two germline ends. The CDR3 is made up of 13 amino acids. In germline, CDR1 is SGHDN, CDR2 FVKESK.

This clonotype was seen only a few times. The chain couples TRBV7-9 to TRBJ2-7; a weak D match, TRBD2 (6 bases). Between the trimmed V and J ends, which lost 6 bases and 0 bases, there was a span of 15 bases. The CDR3 extends over 15 amino acids. Germline V lookup: CDR1 SEHNR, CDR2 FQNEAQ (reference sequence). In nucleotides, the CDR3 is TGTGCCAGCAGTCGATTATTTAGCGGCTCCTACGAGCAGTACTTC. Residues: CASSRLFSGSYEQYF. The full variable domain, completed using reference TRBV7-9 and TRBJ2-7, is DTGVSQNPRHKITKRGQNVTFRCDPISEHNRLYWYRQTLGQGPEFLTYFQNEAQLEKSRLLSDRFSAERPKGSFSTLEIQRTEQGDSAMYLCASSRLFSGSYEQYFGPGTRLTVT.

This clonotype was counted a few times. V gene TRBV3-1 combines with J gene TRBJ1-5; no reliable D call. The germline V gene has CDR1 LGHDT and CDR2 YNNKEL (reference sequence). V was clipped by 3 bases and J by 4 bases, with 10 bases between them. The CDR3 runs to 14 residues. Here the CDR3 reads CASSQNTNNQPQHF. The CDR3 DNA reads as TGTGCCAGCAGCCAGAACACAAATAATCAGCCCCAGCATTTT.

In its sample, this clonotype was seen a few times. V and J are TRBV28 and TRBJ2-7; no clear D. Trimming pared 2 bases from V and 2 bases from J, leaving 10 bases between. Per germline, CDR1 MDHEN and CDR2 SYDVKM. There are 14 residues in the CDR3. The CDR3 is CASSLGRPPYEQYF. CDR3 DNA: TGTGCCAGCAGTTTAGGGCGGCCTCCCTACGAGCAGTACTTC. Combining the CDR3 with reference TRBV28 and TRBJ2-7 gives the whole variable domain DVKVTQSSRYLVKRTGEKVFLECVQDMDHENMFWYRQDPGLGLRLIYFSYDVKMKEKGDIPEGYSVSREKKERFSLILESASTNQTSMYLCASSLGRPPYEQYFGPGTRLTVT.

This chain links TRBV6-2 or TRBV6-3 with TRBJ1-4; perhaps TRBD1 as D (6 bases). The CDR3 length is 13 residues. Germline V gene data show CDR1 as MNHEY and CDR2 as SVGEGT. Trimming removed 6 bases from V and 5 bases from J, with 10 bases in between. The CDR3 DNA reads TGTGCCAGCAGAGAGGGGGGAAATGAAAAACTGTTTTTT. It specifies CASREGGNEKLFF.

As for this clonotype: One end of the junction varies from germline; a read error may be responsible. The chain combines TRBV20-1 with TRBJ2-1, with 15 bases lining up with TRBD2. The CDR3 loop spans 18 amino acids. The germline V gene has CDR1 DFQATT and CDR2 SNEGSKA (reference sequence). The CDR3 bases are TGCTGTGCTAGAAAGAGGACTAGCGGGAGGGTTAGCTACAATGAGCAGTTCTTC. As protein: CCARKRTSGRVSYNEQFF.

This chain uses TRBV20-1 with TRBJ2-3; 10 nucleotides line up with TRBD2. CDR3 length: 14 amino acids. CDR1 is DFQATT, CDR2 SNEGSKA, per germline (reference sequence). V shed 4 bases and J 6 bases; nucleotides not matched to a gene: 7. The CDR3 DNA reads as TGCAGTGCTAAGGAAAGCGGGAGGGATGATACGCAGTATTTT. Translating gives CSAKESGRDDTQYF.

The chain couples TRBV7-9 to TRBJ2-7; 7 nucleotides match TRBD1. The CDR3 runs 14 residues. Germline CDR1 is SEHNR and CDR2 is FQNEAQ (reference sequence). The junction had 9 bases not matched to a gene; V was cut back by 8 bases and J by 2 bases. The CDR3 reads CASQDVGGTYEQYF. The CDR3 DNA follows: TGTGCCAGCCAAGATGTAGGGGGCACCTACGAGCAGTACTTC. Based on the CDR3 plus reference TRBV7-9 and TRBJ2-7, the full variable domain is DTGVSQNPRHKITKRGQNVTFRCDPISEHNRLYWYRQTLGQGPEFLTYFQNEAQLEKSRLLSDRFSAERPKGSFSTLEIQRTEQGDSAMYLCASQDVGGTYEQYFGPGTRLTVT.

The chain's CDR3 is CASSYVPLISYNEQFF. In nucleotides, the CDR3 is TGTGCCAGCAGTTACGTCCCTTTGATCTCCTACAATGAGCAGTTCTTC. The gene calls are TRBV6-2 or TRBV6-3 and TRBJ2-1, with D uncertain. V was shortened by 2 bases and J by 0 bases, with 11 bases between the two germline ends. CDR1 MNHEY and CDR2 SVGEGT come from the germline V gene. The CDR3 is 16 amino acids.

This clonotype came up a few times. CDR3 residues: CASSKTSGTPVSEQFF. The CDR3 DNA is TGCGCCAGCAGCAAAACGTCCGGGACGCCCGTCAGCGAGCAGTTCTTC. The chain has TRBV10-1 and TRBJ2-1; D assignment may be TRBD1 or TRBD2 (5 bases each). Trimming took 6 bases from V and 10 from J, leaving 25 bases between them. The CDR3 loop spans 16 amino acids. CDR1 and CDR2 from the germline V gene are WNHNN and SYGVQD (reference sequence).

The V call is TRBV29-1, the J call TRBJ2-7; D perhaps matches TRBD1 (5 bases). CDR3 size: 14 residues. The V gene lost 7 bases and the J gene lost 2 bases, with 18 bases spanning the gap. The germline CDR1 and CDR2 sequences are SQVTM and ANQGSEA. CDR3 nucleotides: TGCAGCGCTGGGGAACGACAGACCACCTACGAGCAGTACTTC. Protein sequence: CSAGERQTTYEQYF.

The chain links TRBV6-2 or TRBV6-3 to TRBJ2-3; 9 nucleotides align to TRBD2. Germline CDR1 MNHEY, CDR2 SVGEGT. Unmatched junction bases numbered 12, after V lost 6 bases and J lost 8 bases. The CDR3 has 15 amino acids. The CDR3 loop is CASRRASGNVGTQYF. The CDR3 bases are TGTGCCAGCAGAAGGGCTAGCGGGAATGTGGGTACGCAGTATTTT.

Only a few counts were recorded for this clonotype. The chain recombines TRBV4-3 with TRBJ1-2; a possible D gene is TRBD1 (6 bases). The CDR3 spans 16 residues. Germline-derived CDR1 and CDR2 are LGHNA and YSLEER. V lost 5 bases and J lost 4, with 20 bases in between. CDR3 DNA sequence: TGCGCCAGCAGCACAACGGACAGATTCAGATCCTATGGCTACACCTTC. Its protein is CASSTTDRFRSYGYTF.

CDR3 sequence reads: CASSQESSTKRGARETQYF. The CDR3 DNA reads as TGTGCCAGCAGCCAAGAATCTAGCACGAAGAGGGGAGCAAGAGAGACCCAGTACTTC. The rearrangement uses TRBV3-1 and TRBJ2-5, with D perhaps given as TRBD1 or TRBD2 (5 bases each). V lost 0 bases and J 4 bases, leaving 24 bases between the germline ends. The CDR3 is made up of 19 amino acids. The germline CDR1 and CDR2 sequences are LGHDT and YNNKEL (reference sequence).

The table lists this clonotype with a count of one. The rearrangement joins TRBV30 to TRBJ2-1; TRBD2 agrees at 11 bases. With 2 bases clipped from V and 5 bases from J, the junction kept 2 bases outside the gene matches. This CDR3 has 14 residues. Germline V gene lookup returns CDR1 GTSNPN and CDR2 SVGIG (reference sequence). CDR3 loop: CAWSSGLADNEQFF. Here the CDR3 DNA reads TGTGCCTGGAGTTCGGGACTAGCGGACAATGAGCAGTTCTTC.

This clonotype was counted ten times or more. The V and J genes are TRBV28 and TRBJ2-3; 8 bases line up with TRBD2. The V gene end was trimmed by 10 bases and the J gene end by 1 base; junction bases not matched to a gene: 1. The germline CDR1 and CDR2 sequences are MDHEN and SYDVKM. The CDR3 has 12 residues. The CDR3 here is CATAGGTDTQYF. As DNA, the CDR3 is TGTGCCACAGCGGGGGGCACAGATACGCAGTATTTT.

This clonotype was observed a few times. The V call is TRBV20-1, the J call TRBJ2-7, with 9 bases lining up with TRBD1. Germline V gene data show CDR1 as DFQATT and CDR2 as SNEGSKA (reference sequence). Losses at the gene ends were 5 bases for V and 1 base for J; bases not matched to a gene: 3. The CDR3 is 13 amino acids. As DNA, the CDR3 is TGCAGTGCTCAGGGACAGGGTTCCTACGAGCAGTACTTC. Translated: CSAQGQGSYEQYF.

This clonotype showed up just a few times. The CDR3 bases are TGTGCCAGCAGTCCTAGAGGGACTGGGGCCAACGTCCTGACTTTC. Translated, it gives CASSPRGTGANVLTF. This chain uses TRBV12-3 or TRBV12-4 with TRBJ2-6, with a possible D match to TRBD2 (5 bases). The CDR3 runs 15 residues. Between the trimmed V and J ends, which lost 5 bases and 2 bases, there was a span of 10 bases.

In its sample, this clonotype was seen a few times. The chain links TRBV7-6 to TRBJ1-6, with TRBD1 matching 10 bases. Germline values: CDR1 SGHVS, CDR2 FNYEAQ. The ends lost 0 bases at V and 9 bases at J; junction bases unmatched: 2. The CDR3 extends over 15 amino acids. The DNA for the CDR3 is TGTGCCAGCAGCTTAGCGACAGGGGGCCCTTCACCCCTCCACTTT. The encoded protein is CASSLATGGPSPLHF.

The DNA of the CDR3 is TGTGCCAGCAGCCAAAGCGCGGGAGGGCCCGAGCAGTACTTC. The encoded protein is CASSQSAGGPEQYF. V usage is TRBV3-1 and J usage is TRBJ2-7, with 9 positions matching TRBD2. In germline, CDR1 is LGHDT, CDR2 YNNKEL (reference sequence). V dropped 2 bases and J dropped 6; count of bases not matched to a gene: 5. The CDR3 runs to 14 residues.

The V call is TRBV28, the J call TRBJ2-1; 11 nucleotides align to TRBD2. J gave up 4 bases and V 7 bases, and 6 bases lay outside the gene matches. Germline CDR1 MDHEN, CDR2 SYDVKM. CDR3 length: 15 amino acids. The CDR3, as DNA: TGTGCCAGCACCTCTAGCGGGAGGCATTACAATGAGCAGTTCTTC. As protein: CASTSSGRHYNEQFF.

The chain links TRBV11-2 to TRBJ2-5; 10 positions agree with TRBD2. The CDR3 extends over 19 amino acids. Germline V gene lookup returns CDR1 SGHAT and CDR2 FQNNGV. The V and J ends lost 2 bases and 4 bases, in that order; junction bases with no gene match: 16. CDR3 in amino acids: CASSLTRLAGEPEGETQYF. The CDR3 nucleotides read TGTGCCAGCAGCTTAACTCGCCTAGCGGGAGAGCCCGAGGGAGAGACCCAGTACTTC.

This clonotype was detected a few times. CDR3: CASSLLATVQETQYF. CDR3 nucleotides: TGCGCCAGCAGCTTGTTGGCGACGGTTCAAGAGACCCAGTACTTC. V usage is TRBV5-1 and J usage is TRBJ2-5; D is uncertain. Trimming pared 1 base from V and 2 bases from J, leaving 12 bases between. The CDR3 has 15 residues. From germline, CDR1 is SGHRS and CDR2 YFSETQ.

The chain joins TRBV20-1 to TRBJ2-7; 7 bases are a match to TRBD2. The CDR3 totals 13 residues. The V gene end was trimmed by 1 base and the J gene end by 5 bases; junction bases not matched to a gene: 5. Germline values: CDR1 DFQATT, CDR2 SNEGSKA (reference sequence). Here the CDR3 reads CSARVGGVNEQYF. For the CDR3, the DNA is TGCAGTGCTAGAGTGGGAGGGGTCAACGAGCAGTACTTC.

This clonotype was seen only a few times. In nucleotides, the CDR3 is TGTGCCAGCAGTTTAGGGGGACAGGGTGAAGCTTTCTTT. Its translation: CASSLGGQGEAFF. The rearrangement links TRBV12-3 or TRBV12-4 to TRBJ1-1; the match to TRBD1 covers 9 bases. The CDR3 loop spans 13 amino acids. After removal of 1 base from V and 7 bases from J, the junction contained 1 base not matched to a gene.

Only a few counts were recorded for this clonotype. The chain has TRBV20-1 and TRBJ2-7, with D hard to call. CDR3 length: 13 residues. The germline CDR1 and CDR2 sequences are DFQATT and SNEGSKA (reference sequence). The V gene lost 6 bases and the J gene lost 3 bases, with 15 bases spanning the gap. CDR3 region: CSASASRIYEQYF. Written as DNA, the CDR3 is TGCAGTGCCTCAGCTTCTAGAATCTACGAGCAGTACTTC.